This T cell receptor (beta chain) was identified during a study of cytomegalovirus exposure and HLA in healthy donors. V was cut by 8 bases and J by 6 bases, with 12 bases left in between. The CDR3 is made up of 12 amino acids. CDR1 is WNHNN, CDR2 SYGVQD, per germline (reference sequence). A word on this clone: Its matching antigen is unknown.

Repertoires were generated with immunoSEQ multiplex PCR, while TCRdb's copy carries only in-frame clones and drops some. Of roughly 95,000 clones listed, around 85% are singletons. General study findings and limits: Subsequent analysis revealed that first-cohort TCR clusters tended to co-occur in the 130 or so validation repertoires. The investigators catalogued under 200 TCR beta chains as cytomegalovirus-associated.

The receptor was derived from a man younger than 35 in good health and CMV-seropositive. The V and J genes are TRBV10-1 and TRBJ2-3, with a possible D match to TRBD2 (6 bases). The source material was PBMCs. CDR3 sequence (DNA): TGCGCCAGCGGGGACTCACTGGATACGCAGTATTTT. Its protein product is CASGDSLDTQYF.